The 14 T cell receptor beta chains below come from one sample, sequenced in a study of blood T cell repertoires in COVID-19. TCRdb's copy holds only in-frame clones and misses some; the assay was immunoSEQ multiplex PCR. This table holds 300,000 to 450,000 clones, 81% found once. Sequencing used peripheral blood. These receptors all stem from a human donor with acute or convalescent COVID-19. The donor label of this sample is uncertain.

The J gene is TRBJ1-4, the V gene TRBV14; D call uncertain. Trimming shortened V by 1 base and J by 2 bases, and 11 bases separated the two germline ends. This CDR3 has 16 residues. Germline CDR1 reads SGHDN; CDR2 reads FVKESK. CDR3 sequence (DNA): TGTGCCAGCAGCCAAGTGGGCGCCAGTACTAATGAAAAACTGTTTTTT. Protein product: CASSQVGASTNEKLFF.

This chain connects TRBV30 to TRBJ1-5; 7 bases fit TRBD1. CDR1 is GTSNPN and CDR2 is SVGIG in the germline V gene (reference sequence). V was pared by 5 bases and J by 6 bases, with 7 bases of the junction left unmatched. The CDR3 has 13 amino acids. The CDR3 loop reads CAWGVQGFQPQHF. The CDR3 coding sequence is TGTGCCTGGGGGGTACAGGGGTTTCAGCCCCAGCATTTT.

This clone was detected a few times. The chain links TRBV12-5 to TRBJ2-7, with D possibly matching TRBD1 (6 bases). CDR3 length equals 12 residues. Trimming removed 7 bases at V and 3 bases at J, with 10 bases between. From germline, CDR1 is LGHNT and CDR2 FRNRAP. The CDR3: CASAKQGYEQYF. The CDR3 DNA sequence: TGTGCTAGTGCCAAACAGGGCTACGAGCAGTACTTC.

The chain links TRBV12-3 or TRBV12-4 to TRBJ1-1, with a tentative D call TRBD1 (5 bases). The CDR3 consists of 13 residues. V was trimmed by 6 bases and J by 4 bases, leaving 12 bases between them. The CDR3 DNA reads TGTGCCAGCAGCGACAGCCACACCACTGAAGCTTTCTTT. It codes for CASSDSHTTEAFF.

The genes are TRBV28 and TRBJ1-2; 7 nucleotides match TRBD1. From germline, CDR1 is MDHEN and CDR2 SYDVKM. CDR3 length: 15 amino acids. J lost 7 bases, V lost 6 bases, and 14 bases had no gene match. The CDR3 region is CASSRADRDSGGYTF. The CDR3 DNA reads TGTGCCAGCAGCCGAGCAGACAGGGACTCAGGTGGCTACACCTTC.

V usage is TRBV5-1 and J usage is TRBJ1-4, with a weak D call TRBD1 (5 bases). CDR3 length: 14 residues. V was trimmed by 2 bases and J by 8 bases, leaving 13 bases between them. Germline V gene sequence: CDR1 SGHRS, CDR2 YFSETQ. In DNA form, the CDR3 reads TGCGCCAGCAGCTTCAGGGTTGGGAGGGAAAAACTGTTTTTT. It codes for CASSFRVGREKLFF.

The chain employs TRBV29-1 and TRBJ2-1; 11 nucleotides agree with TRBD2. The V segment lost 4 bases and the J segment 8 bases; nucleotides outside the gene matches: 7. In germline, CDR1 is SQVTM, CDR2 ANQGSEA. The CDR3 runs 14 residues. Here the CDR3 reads CSVATSGRGDEQFF. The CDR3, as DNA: TGCAGCGTTGCTACTAGCGGGAGAGGCGATGAGCAGTTCTTC.

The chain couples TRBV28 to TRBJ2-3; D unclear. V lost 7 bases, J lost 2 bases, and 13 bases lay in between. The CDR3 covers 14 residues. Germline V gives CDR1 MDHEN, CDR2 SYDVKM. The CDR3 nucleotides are TGTGCCAGCACCACCGCTAGTCCCACAGATACGCAGTATTTT. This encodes CASTTASPTDTQYF.

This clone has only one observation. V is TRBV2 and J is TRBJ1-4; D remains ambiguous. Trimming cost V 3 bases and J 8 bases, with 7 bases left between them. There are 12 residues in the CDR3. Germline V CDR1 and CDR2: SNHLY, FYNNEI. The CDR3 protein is CASSEGWEKLFF. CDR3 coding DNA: TGTGCCAGCAGTGAGGGCTGGGAAAAACTGTTTTTT. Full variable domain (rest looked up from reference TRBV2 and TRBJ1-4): EPEVTQTPSHQVTQMGQEVILRCVPISNHLYFYWYRQILGQKVEFLVSFYNNEISEKSEIFDDQFSVERPDGSNFTLKIRSTKLEDSAMYFCASSEGWEKLFFGSGTQLSVL.

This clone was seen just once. CDR3 protein: CASSYLGTGNQPQHF. CDR3 coding DNA: TGTGCCAGCAGTTACCTAGGGACAGGCAATCAGCCCCAGCATTTT. The chain combines TRBV6-6 with TRBJ1-5; 7 positions agree with TRBD1. The junction had 3 bases not matched to a gene; V was cut back by 2 bases and J by 2 bases. The germline CDR1 and CDR2 sequences are MNHNY and SVGAGI (reference sequence). This CDR3 contains 15 residues.

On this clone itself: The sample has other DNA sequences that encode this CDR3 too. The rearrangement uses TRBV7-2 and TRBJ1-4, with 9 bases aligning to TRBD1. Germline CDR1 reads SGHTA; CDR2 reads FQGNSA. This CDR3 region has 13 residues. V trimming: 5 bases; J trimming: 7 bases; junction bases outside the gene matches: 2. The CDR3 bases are TGTGCCAGCAGCCGACAGGGGGGTGAAAAACTGTTTTTT. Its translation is CASSRQGGEKLFF.

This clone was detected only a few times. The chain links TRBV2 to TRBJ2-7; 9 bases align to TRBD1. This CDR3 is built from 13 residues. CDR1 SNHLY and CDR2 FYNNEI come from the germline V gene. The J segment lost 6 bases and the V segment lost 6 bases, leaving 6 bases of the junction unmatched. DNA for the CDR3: TGTGCCAGCAGGAGGGACAGGGCGGGCGAGCAGTACTTC. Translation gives CASRRDRAGEQYF.

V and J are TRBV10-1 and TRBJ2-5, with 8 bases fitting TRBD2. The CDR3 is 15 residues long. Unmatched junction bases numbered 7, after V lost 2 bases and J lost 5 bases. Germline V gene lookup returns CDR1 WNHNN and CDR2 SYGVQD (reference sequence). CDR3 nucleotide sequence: TGCGCCAGCAGTGAGGGGGGACTAGGGAAGGAGACCCAGTACTTC. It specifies CASSEGGLGKETQYF.

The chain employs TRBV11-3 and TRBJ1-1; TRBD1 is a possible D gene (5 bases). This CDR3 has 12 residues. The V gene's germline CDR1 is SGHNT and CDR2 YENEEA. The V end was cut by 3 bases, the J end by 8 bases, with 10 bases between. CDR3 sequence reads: CASSFGGVEAFF. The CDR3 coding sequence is TGTGCCAGCAGCTTCGGGGGTGTCGAAGCTTTCTTT.